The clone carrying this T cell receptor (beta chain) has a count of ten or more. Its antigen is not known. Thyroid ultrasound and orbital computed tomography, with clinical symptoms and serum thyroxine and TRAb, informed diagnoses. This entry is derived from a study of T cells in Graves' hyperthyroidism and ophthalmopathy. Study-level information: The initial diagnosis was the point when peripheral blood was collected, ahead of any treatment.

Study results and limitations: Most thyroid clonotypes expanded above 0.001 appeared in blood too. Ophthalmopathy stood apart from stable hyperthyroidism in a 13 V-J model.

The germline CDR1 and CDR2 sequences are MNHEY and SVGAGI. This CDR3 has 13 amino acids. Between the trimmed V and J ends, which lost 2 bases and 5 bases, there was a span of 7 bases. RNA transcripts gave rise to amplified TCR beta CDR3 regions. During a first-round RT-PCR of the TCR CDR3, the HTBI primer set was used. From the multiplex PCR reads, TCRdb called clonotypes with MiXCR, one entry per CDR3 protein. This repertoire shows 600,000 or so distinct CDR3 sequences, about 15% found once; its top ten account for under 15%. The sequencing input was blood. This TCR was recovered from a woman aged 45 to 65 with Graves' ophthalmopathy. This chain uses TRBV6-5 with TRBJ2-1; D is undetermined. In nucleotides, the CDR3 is TGTGCCAGCAGTTACGTCGCAAACAATGAGCAGTTCTTC. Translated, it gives CASSYVANNEQFF.